Listed below are T cell receptor beta chains from one sample, sequenced in a study of cytomegalovirus exposure and HLA in healthy donors. Generated by immunoSEQ multiplex PCR, the TCRdb table keeps only in-frame clones and is missing some. The sample comprises about 360,000 clones, roughly 85% of which are singletons, and approximately 0.86% rests with the top ten. The specimen sequenced was PBMCs. These receptor sequences come from a woman aged 18-30 years in good health and CMV-seronegative. The CDR3 runs from the conserved cysteine through the conserved F or W. A D gene is named only where the DNA matches it firmly. Size is stated for part of the rows, as once, few or many counts, or as a class when the clone is expanded.

d_call j_call cdr3_length v_call clone_size cdr3_aa cdr3_nt
TRBD1 TRBJ1-3 13 TRBV5-1 - CASSGTGGNTIYF TGCGCCAGCAGCGGAACAGGGGGGAACACCATATATTTT
TRBD1 TRBJ1-2 14 TRBV5-8 once CASSLYRGNYGYTF TGTGCCAGCAGCTTGTACAGGGGGAACTATGGCTACACCTTC
TRBD1 TRBJ1-2 14 TRBV2 - CASRGNRGAYGYTF TGTGCCAGCAGGGGTAACAGGGGGGCCTATGGCTACACCTTC
- TRBJ1-4 14 TRBV2 once CASRGRAFNEKLFF TGTGCCAGCAGGGGCAGGGCGTTTAATGAAAAACTGTTTTTT
- TRBJ1-5 13 TRBV28 - CASGGVSNQPQHF TGTGCCAGCGGGGGGGTTAGCAATCAGCCCCAGCATTTT
TRBD1 TRBJ1-4 16 TRBV9 - CASSVGYGQVNEKLFF TGTGCCAGCAGCGTAGGTTACGGACAGGTTAATGAAAAACTGTTTTTT
TRBD2 TRBJ2-1 17 TRBV27 - CASSLGGIAGGGNEQFF TGTGCCAGCAGTTTAGGTGGGATAGCGGGGGGAGGCAATGAGCAGTTCTTC
- TRBJ2-7 15 TRBV7-2 - CASSSPGVPYYEQYF TGTGCCAGCAGTTCTCCAGGGGTACCCTACTACGAGCAGTACTTC
TRBD2 TRBJ2-1 14 TRBV28 - CASRPGGVEGEQFF TGTGCCAGCAGGCCGGGGGGGGTCGAAGGTGAGCAGTTCTTC
TRBD2 TRBJ2-1 15 TRBV5-1 - CASSRLAGAYNEQFF TGCGCCAGCAGCCGCCTAGCGGGAGCCTACAATGAGCAGTTCTTC
- TRBJ2-3 15 TRBV9 - CASSVLSGSTDTQYF TGTGCCAGCAGCGTACTTAGCGGAAGCACAGATACGCAGTATTTT
TRBD1 TRBJ2-2 17 TRBV4-1 - CASSQDPGRGRAGELFF TGCGCCAGCAGCCAAGATCCTGGCAGGGGGCGCGCCGGGGAGCTGTTTTTT
TRBD1 TRBJ1-5 14 TRBV27 - CASSSGQGLQPQHF TGTGCCAGCAGTTCGGGACAGGGACTTCAGCCCCAGCATTTT
TRBD1 TRBJ2-7 15 TRBV18 - CASSTGTGGSYEQYF TGTGCCAGCTCAACAGGGACAGGGGGGTCCTACGAGCAGTACTTC
TRBD1 TRBJ1-4 15 TRBV28 - CASSFRQGKNEKLFF TGTGCCAGCAGTTTCAGACAGGGGAAGAATGAAAAACTGTTTTTT